This TCR beta chain originates from a study of blood T cells in healthy people across ages. V was clipped by 4 bases and J by 2 bases, with 13 bases between them. Germline-derived CDR1 and CDR2 are SGHRS and YFSETQ. The CDR3 runs to 14 residues. In its sample, this clonotype was seen a few times. The antigen remains unidentified. A second about 7 to 11 cycle PCR used barcoded and J-beta primers. A tag from a template-switch adaptor with 12 random nucleotides marked each cDNA molecule. Each CDR3 protein is one row after TCRdb ran MiXCR on the 5' RACE reads. The sample consists of 910,000 or so distinct CDR3 sequences, approximately 50% of them appearing once. Donation came from healthy Caucasian individuals in Russia who were aged 6 to 90. Study-level results: Among T cells, TCR beta diversity per million cells dropped roughly linearly as age rose. Higher diversity and more naive CD4+ cells were features of long-lived donors, compared to aged donors.

This clonotype was sampled from a woman aged 55-69 years in good health. This rearrangement joins TRBV5-1 to TRBJ2-7; D gene uncertain. The sample consisted of blood. CDR3 nucleotides: TGCGCCAGCAGCCCCGACGGATCCCCCTACGAGCAGTACTTC. Protein product: CASSPDGSPYEQYF.